The 7 T cell receptor beta chains listed next were all sequenced from one sample in a study of cytomegalovirus exposure and HLA in healthy donors. PCR amplification relied on 60 Vbeta primers (plus 13 Jbeta primers). Libraries were prepared by immunoSEQ multiplex PCR; TCRdb keeps only in-frame clonotypes and omits some of them. Of approximately 140,000 clones in the sample, around 81% were seen once. The sequencing input was PBMCs. The origin of the receptors is a man aged 35-49 years in good health and CMV-seropositive.

The chain links TRBV11-3 to TRBJ1-5; D is unclear. The CDR3 has 16 amino acids. Deletions cut 6 bases from V and 4 bases from J, with 19 bases between. The germline gives CDR1 SGHNT, CDR2 YENEEA. In DNA form, the CDR3 reads TGTGCCAGCAGTTCTAGACCTCGAACGTCGAATCAGCCCCAGCATTTT. Amino acid sequence: CASSSRPRTSNQPQHF.

The rearrangement uses TRBV20-1 and TRBJ1-2; no reliable D call. This CDR3 is built from 11 residues. Germline V gene sequence: CDR1 DFQATT, CDR2 SNEGSKA (reference sequence). V lost 6 bases to trimming and J lost 8 bases, with 13 bases between them. The CDR3 sequence is CSAGRAEGYTF. DNA of the CDR3: TGCAGTGCGGGGAGGGCGGAAGGCTACACCTTC.

This clone was observed once. This chain links TRBV4-3 with TRBJ2-7; TRBD2 agrees at 8 bases. Trimming at V came to 0 bases and at J to 2 bases, leaving 6 bases not matched to a gene. CDR1 is LGHNA and CDR2 is YSLEER in the germline V gene. The CDR3 loop spans 16 amino acids. CDR3 nucleotide sequence: TGCGCCAGCAGCCAAGATCGGGCGGGGGGAGCCTACGAGCAGTACTTC. Translation gives CASSQDRAGGAYEQYF.

This clone was seen a single time. The gene calls are TRBV4-1 and TRBJ1-3, with 7 bases aligning to TRBD1. Looked up from germline, CDR1 is MGHRA and CDR2 is YSYEKL. The CDR3 spans 15 residues. V shed 4 bases and J 0 bases; nucleotides not matched to a gene: 3. CDR3 loop: CASSPHRGSGNTIYF. The CDR3 DNA sequence: TGCGCCAGCAGCCCACACAGGGGCTCTGGAAACACCATATATTTT.

This clone was counted a few times. This chain's CDR3 is CASSYVERGELFF. As DNA, the CDR3 is TGTGCCAGCAGCTATGTGGAAAGAGGAGAGCTGTTTTTT. This chain uses TRBV5-4 with TRBJ2-2; D not certain. CDR1 is SGHNT, CDR2 YYREEE, per germline (reference sequence). The V and J ends lost 3 bases and 11 bases respectively, with 14 bases between them. The CDR3 loop spans 13 amino acids.

The V gene is TRBV28, the J gene TRBJ2-7; possible D gene TRBD2, 5 bases. This CDR3 region has 15 residues. Trimming left V 4 bases short and J 2 bases short, with 15 bases between. Per germline, CDR1 MDHEN and CDR2 SYDVKM. The CDR3 spells CASSSGSAEAYEQYF. CDR3 bases: TGTGCCAGCAGTTCAGGTTCCGCGGAGGCCTACGAGCAGTACTTC.

The V and J genes are TRBV28 and TRBJ1-1; no reliable D call. Germline V gene data show CDR1 as MDHEN and CDR2 as SYDVKM. V was clipped by 3 bases and J by 2 bases, with 10 bases between them. CDR3 length: 14 residues. As DNA, the CDR3 is TGTGCCAGCAGTTTCGGGAGTTTTAACACTGAAGCTTTCTTT. Its translation is CASSFGSFNTEAFF.